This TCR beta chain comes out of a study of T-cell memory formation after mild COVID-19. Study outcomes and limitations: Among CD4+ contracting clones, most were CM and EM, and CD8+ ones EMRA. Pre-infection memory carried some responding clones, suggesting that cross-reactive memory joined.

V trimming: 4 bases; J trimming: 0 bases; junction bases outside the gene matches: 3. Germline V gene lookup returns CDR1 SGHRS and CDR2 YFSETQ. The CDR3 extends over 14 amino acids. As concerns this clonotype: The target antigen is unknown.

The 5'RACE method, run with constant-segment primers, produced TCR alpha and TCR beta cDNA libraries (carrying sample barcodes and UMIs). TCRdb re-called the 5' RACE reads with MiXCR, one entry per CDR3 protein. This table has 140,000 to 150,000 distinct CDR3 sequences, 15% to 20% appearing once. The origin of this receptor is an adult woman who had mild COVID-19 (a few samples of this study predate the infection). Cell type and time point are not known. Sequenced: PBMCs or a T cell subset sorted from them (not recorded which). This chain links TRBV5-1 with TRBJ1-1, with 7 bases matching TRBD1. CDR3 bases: TGCGCCAGCAGCAACGGACAGGTGAACACTGAAGCTTTCTTT. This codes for CASSNGQVNTEAFF.